This TCR beta chain was captured in a study of CD8 T cells in Susac syndrome. Roughly 0.45 to 1 ug RNA was reverse transcribed with random hexamers. Each CDR3 protein gets one entry after TCRdb re-called the immunoSEQ multiplex PCR reads with MiXCR. Found here are a few hundred thousand distinct CDR3 sequences, around 90% of them singletons; the top ten hold about 0.15%. Germline V gene data show CDR1 as SGDLS and CDR2 as YYNGEE. CDR3 length equals 12 residues. Trimming took 4 bases from V and 6 from J, leaving 11 bases between them. The clonotype originates from a human donor with multiple sclerosis. The chain couples TRBV9 to TRBJ2-7; D possibly corresponds to TRBD1 (7 bases). Sequences were obtained from CD8+ T cells from PBMCs. The CDR3 loop is CASSFQGGEQYF. The CDR3 DNA follows: TGTGCCAGCAGCTTTCAGGGGGGCGAGCAGTACTTC. Complete variable domain (other parts from reference TRBV9 and TRBJ2-7): DSGVTQTPKHLITATGQRVTLRCSPRSGDLSVYWYQQSLDQGLQFLIQYYNGEERAKGNILERFSAQQFPDLHSELNLSSLELGDSALYFCASSFQGGEQYFGPGTRLTVT.